This T cell receptor beta chain was profiled in a study of blood T cell repertoires in COVID-19. Background on the study: Collection of acute and convalescent COVID-19 samples took place in the United States, Italy and Spain.

The protocol was immunoSEQ multiplex PCR, while the TCRdb copy is restricted to in-frame clones and leaves out a portion. The profile shows 400,000 to 500,000 clones, 75% to 90% of them singletons. V was shortened by 0 bases and J by 13 bases, with 12 bases between the two germline ends. The CDR3 is 12 amino acids. CDR1 and CDR2 (germline): LGHNA, YNFKEQ. This sequence joins TRBV4-2 and TRBJ2-5, with D possibly being TRBD2 (6 bases). This sequence was found in a woman under 40 with active or convalescent COVID-19. Sequencing input: peripheral blood. The CDR3 bases are TGTGCCAGCAGCCAAGACGGGCTAGCGATGTACTTC. This translates into CASSQDGLAMYF.